The rows below give T cell receptor beta chains drawn from one sample of a study of cytomegalovirus exposure and HLA in healthy donors. TCRdb keeps only in-frame clones here, not all; method: immunoSEQ multiplex PCR. The sample lists about 160,000 clones, about 75% seen once, with roughly 1.9% in the top ten. The sequenced material came from PBMCs. Receptor source: a female donor in good health and CMV-seronegative. The CDR3 runs from the conserved cysteine through the conserved F or W. Fields, in order: V gene, D gene, clone size, J gene, CDR3 protein, CDR3 DNA. The D gene is left open where the match is weak. Rows may omit the clone size; those that give it use once, few, many or a size class.

TRBV7-2	TRBD1	-	TRBJ1-2	CASSRTGGESYGYTF	TGTGCCAGCAGCCGGACAGGGGGAGAAAGCTATGGCTACACCTTC
TRBV5-4	TRBD1	-	TRBJ1-1	CASSVPGTGDFAFF	TGTGCCAGCAGCGTACCCGGGACAGGGGATTTTGCTTTCTTT
TRBV5-5	-	-	TRBJ2-7	CASSLAVQESYEQYF	TGTGCCAGCAGCTTGGCCGTACAGGAATCCTACGAGCAGTACTTC
TRBV7-8	TRBD1	once	TRBJ1-2	CASSRRQGRNYGYTF	TGTGCCAGCAGCCGGCGACAGGGGCGGAACTATGGCTACACCTTC
TRBV2	TRBD1	-	TRBJ1-1	CASGQGGTEAFF	TGTGCCAGCGGACAGGGAGGCACTGAAGCTTTCTTT
TRBV2	-	many	TRBJ2-1	CASRQDYYNEQFF	TGTGCCAGCAGACAGGACTATTACAATGAGCAGTTCTTC
TRBV5-1	TRBD1	-	TRBJ1-1	CASSLEGTALMNTEAFF	TGCGCCAGCAGCTTGGAAGGGACAGCCTTAATGAACACTGAAGCTTTCTTT
TRBV6-6	TRBD1	-	TRBJ1-2	CASSARTGGNYGYTF	TGTGCCAGCAGCGCGAGGACAGGGGGTAACTATGGCTACACCTTC
TRBV5-1	-	-	TRBJ2-7	CASSLGGHEQYF	TGCGCCAGCAGCCTGGGGGGGCACGAGCAGTACTTC
TRBV2	TRBD1	once	TRBJ1-5	CASQGQGSQPQHF	TGTGCCAGCCAGGGACAGGGTAGTCAGCCCCAGCATTTT
TRBV7-3	-	many	TRBJ2-3	CASSPGLTDTQYF	TGTGCCAGCAGCCCTGGACTCACAGATACGCAGTATTTT
TRBV28	-	few	TRBJ2-1	CASSFLRLDEQFF	TGTGCCAGCAGTTTTTTGCGATTGGATGAGCAGTTCTTC
TRBV13	-	-	TRBJ2-7	CASSLEGSGYEQYF	TGTGCCAGCAGCTTGGAGGGGTCGGGCTACGAGCAGTACTTC
TRBV10-3	-	-	TRBJ2-1	CAIRASNEQFF	TGTGCCATCAGGGCTAGCAATGAGCAGTTCTTC
TRBV27	TRBD1	-	TRBJ2-7	CASSLGSGTAYEQYF	TGTGCCAGCAGTTTGGGAAGTGGGACAGCCTACGAGCAGTACTTC
TRBV19	TRBD1	once	TRBJ1-5	CASSITGGGNQPQHF	TGTGCCAGTAGTATCACAGGGGGAGGGAATCAGCCCCAGCATTTT
TRBV30	TRBD2	few	TRBJ2-7	CAWAGLAGESREQYF	TGTGCCTGGGCGGGACTAGCGGGAGAATCTCGCGAGCAGTACTTC
TRBV7-2	-	-	TRBJ1-3	CASRKQGELATIYF	TGTGCCAGCAGAAAACAGGGAGAACTGGCCACCATATATTTT
TRBV19	TRBD1	-	TRBJ1-2	CASSMRPGQGFYGYTF	TGTGCCAGTAGTATGAGGCCGGGACAGGGCTTCTATGGCTACACCTTC
TRBV5-1	-	-	TRBJ2-7	CASSFALSYEQYF	TGCGCCAGCAGCTTCGCACTTTCCTACGAGCAGTACTTC
TRBV4-1	-	-	TRBJ2-7	CASSPVTGLRREQYF	TGCGCCAGCAGCCCCGTGACAGGCCTTCGCCGCGAGCAGTACTTC
TRBV27	TRBD1	-	TRBJ2-7	CASSPYPGQGENEQYF	TGTGCCAGCAGTCCGTATCCGGGACAGGGGGAGAACGAGCAGTACTTC
TRBV10-3	TRBD1	-	TRBJ1-5	CAISEGGQKRQPQHF	TGTGCCATCAGTGAGGGGGGACAGAAGAGGCAGCCCCAGCATTTT
TRBV2	TRBD1	medium-sized	TRBJ1-1	CASTGQARATEAFF	TGTGCCAGCACCGGACAGGCACGAGCCACTGAAGCTTTCTTT
TRBV19	-	-	TRBJ2-4	CASSSPAKNIQYF	TGTGCCAGTAGCTCCCCAGCCAAAAACATTCAGTACTTC
TRBV5-1	TRBD2	-	TRBJ2-5	CASSLSPSGGGIATQYF	TGCGCCAGCAGCTTGTCGCCTAGCGGGGGGGGCATCGCGACCCAGTACTTC
TRBV5-6	TRBD1	-	TRBJ2-3	CASNLTGVATDTQYF	TGTGCCAGCAACCTGACAGGGGTTGCGACAGATACGCAGTATTTT
TRBV9	TRBD2	few	TRBJ2-5	CASSPILAGEETQYF	TGTGCCAGCAGCCCCATACTAGCGGGAGAAGAGACCCAGTACTTC
TRBV7-8	TRBD1	once	TRBJ1-4	CASSRGQVNEKLFF	TGTGCCAGCAGCCGAGGACAGGTTAATGAAAAACTGTTTTTT
TRBV6-6	TRBD1	-	TRBJ1-5	CASTYLGTGNQPQHF	TGTGCCAGCACCTACCTAGGGACAGGGAACCAGCCCCAGCATTTT
TRBV6-5	TRBD1	-	TRBJ2-5	CASSGTGKETQYF	TGTGCCAGCAGTGGGACAGGCAAAGAGACCCAGTACTTC
TRBV7-3	-	-	TRBJ2-1	CASSPAGLSYNEQFF	TGTGCCAGCAGCCCAGCGGGCCTCTCCTACAATGAGCAGTTCTTC
TRBV4-2	-	-	TRBJ2-3	CASSQDLLAADTQYF	TGTGCCAGCAGCCAAGATCTCCTAGCTGCAGATACGCAGTATTTT
TRBV15	-	few	TRBJ1-1	CATSRGALPSRTEAFF	TGTGCCACCAGCAGAGGCGCCCTCCCGTCCCGGACTGAAGCTTTCTTT
TRBV18	TRBD2	-	TRBJ2-7	CASSPGTSVGEQYF	TGTGCCAGCTCTCCAGGGACTAGCGTCGGCGAGCAGTACTTC
TRBV7-9	TRBD2	few	TRBJ2-1	CASSLTSGGLSSYNEQFF	TGTGCCAGCAGCCTGACTAGCGGGGGCCTGAGCTCCTACAATGAGCAGTTCTTC
TRBV7-9	TRBD1	-	TRBJ1-1	CASSPTTGGIPDTEAFF	TGTGCCAGCAGCCCGACGACAGGGGGGATTCCTGACACTGAAGCTTTCTTT
TRBV15	-	-	TRBJ1-2	CATSGRTEGSDYGYTF	TGTGCCACCAGCGGCAGGACAGAGGGGAGTGACTATGGCTACACCTTC
TRBV19	-	-	TRBJ2-3	CASSRAFTDTQYF	TGTGCCAGTAGTAGGGCGTTCACAGATACGCAGTATTTT
TRBV6-6	-	-	TRBJ1-3	CASSREQGRSGNTIYF	TGTGCCAGCAGTCGCGAGCAGGGCCGCTCTGGAAACACCATATATTTT
TRBV19	TRBD2	-	TRBJ2-1	CASSRGEGLVYNEQFF	TGTGCCAGTAGTAGAGGGGAGGGACTAGTTTACAATGAGCAGTTCTTC
TRBV18	-	-	TRBJ1-4	CASSPIGGGQKF	TGTGCCAGCTCACCAATAGGCGGGGGCCAGAAGTTT
TRBV19	-	-	TRBJ2-7	CASSTNGGNYEQYF	TGTGCCAGTAGTACAAACGGCGGTAACTACGAGCAGTACTTC
TRBV29-1	TRBD1	-	TRBJ1-2	CSVEDDRGGYLYGYTF	TGCAGCGTTGAAGATGACAGGGGGGGATATTTATATGGCTACACCTTC
TRBV13	TRBD1	-	TRBJ2-5	CASSIGTVQETQYF	TGTGCCAGCAGCATAGGGACAGTCCAAGAGACCCAGTACTTC
TRBV30	-	-	TRBJ1-1	CAWSLQYTEAFF	TGTGCCTGGAGTTTACAGTATACTGAAGCTTTCTTT
TRBV2	TRBD1	-	TRBJ1-6	CASSERPGTVNSPLHF	TGTGCCAGCAGTGAGCGTCCCGGGACAGTGAATTCACCCCTCCACTTT
TRBV6-5	TRBD2	-	TRBJ2-7	CASTTSTLYEQYF	TGTGCCAGCACGACTAGCACCCTCTACGAGCAGTACTTC
TRBV5-1	-	-	TRBJ1-2	CASTPSPGDYGYTF	TGCGCCAGCACCCCGTCACCGGGGGACTATGGCTACACCTTC
TRBV12-5	TRBD1	-	TRBJ2-7	CASGWDRGDEQYF	TGTGCTAGTGGTTGGGACAGGGGGGACGAGCAGTACTTC
TRBV25-1	-	few	TRBJ1-4	CASSERGTLNEKLFF	TGTGCCAGCAGTGAACGGGGTACCCTCAATGAAAAACTGTTTTTT
TRBV19	TRBD1	-	TRBJ1-4	CASSTGGSNEKLFF	TGTGCCAGTAGTACAGGGGGGAGTAATGAAAAACTGTTTTTT